The rows below give T cell receptor beta chains drawn from one sample of a study of identical twins. MiXCR, run by TCRdb on the 5' RACE reads, gives a single entry per CDR3 protein. The sample lists 430,000 or so distinct CDR3 sequences, 24% occurring once. The same data also went into a second study, on T cells expressing NK-cell markers.

The sequenced material came from CD4+ T cells sorted from blood. The receptor source for this set is a woman aged 18-30 years in good health. CDR3s include the opening cysteine and the closing phenylalanine or tryptophan. The order of the fields is clone size, V gene, D gene, J gene, CDR3 protein, CDR3 DNA. The D gene is left open where the match is weak. Clone size appears in some rows only: once, few, many, or a class for an expanded clone.

clone_size: few
v_call: TRBV20-1
d_call: -
j_call: TRBJ1-1
cdr3_aa: CSARDPEAFF
cdr3_nt: TGCAGTGCTAGAGACCCTGAAGCTTTCTTT

clone_size: -
v_call: TRBV12-3/TRBV12-4
d_call: TRBD2
j_call: TRBJ2-4
cdr3_aa: CASSHLAGGPNPYF
cdr3_nt: TGTGCCAGCAGTCACTTAGCGGGAGGGCCCAATCCGTACTTC

clone_size: -
v_call: TRBV7-6
d_call: TRBD2
j_call: TRBJ2-5
cdr3_aa: CASSLRLAGGGETQYF
cdr3_nt: TGTGCCAGCAGCTTAAGACTAGCGGGAGGAGGGGAGACCCAGTACTTC

clone_size: few
v_call: TRBV2
d_call: -
j_call: TRBJ1-1
cdr3_aa: CASRRSMNTEAFF
cdr3_nt: TGTGCCAGCAGGCGCAGTATGAACACTGAAGCTTTCTTT

clone_size: few
v_call: TRBV12-3/TRBV12-4
d_call: -
j_call: TRBJ2-2
cdr3_aa: CASSPQGSNTGELFF
cdr3_nt: TGTGCCAGCAGTCCTCAGGGGTCTAACACCGGGGAGCTGTTTTTT

clone_size: few
v_call: TRBV29-1
d_call: -
j_call: TRBJ1-2
cdr3_aa: CSVERGMSNYGYTF
cdr3_nt: TGCAGCGTTGAACGGGGGATGTCTAACTATGGCTACACCTTC

clone_size: -
v_call: TRBV6-1
d_call: TRBD2
j_call: TRBJ2-3
cdr3_aa: CASTGSGRPDTQYF
cdr3_nt: TGTGCCAGCACTGGTAGCGGGAGACCAGATACGCAGTATTTT

clone_size: few
v_call: TRBV21-1
d_call: -
j_call: TRBJ2-5
cdr3_aa: CASSKVRGEETQYF
cdr3_nt: TGTGCCAGCAGCAAAGTCAGGGGGGAAGAGACCCAGTACTTC

clone_size: -
v_call: TRBV6-1
d_call: TRBD1
j_call: TRBJ1-6
cdr3_aa: CASSPNRGWNSPLHF
cdr3_nt: TGTGCCAGCAGTCCTAACAGGGGATGGAATTCACCCCTCCACTTT

clone_size: -
v_call: TRBV5-1
d_call: -
j_call: TRBJ2-7
cdr3_aa: CASSLSISEQYF
cdr3_nt: TGCGCCAGCAGCTTGTCTATCTCCGAGCAGTACTTC

clone_size: few
v_call: TRBV28
d_call: -
j_call: TRBJ2-7
cdr3_aa: CASSWDSGVAYEQYF
cdr3_nt: TGTGCCAGCAGTTGGGATTCGGGTGTAGCCTACGAGCAGTACTTC

clone_size: -
v_call: TRBV11-3
d_call: -
j_call: TRBJ2-3
cdr3_aa: CGSSVTDTQYF
cdr3_nt: TGTGGCAGCAGCGTTACAGATACGCAGTATTTT

clone_size: few
v_call: TRBV10-3
d_call: TRBD2
j_call: TRBJ2-3
cdr3_aa: CAISEVAGGPPDTQYF
cdr3_nt: TGTGCCATCAGTGAGGTAGCGGGAGGTCCCCCTGATACGCAGTATTTT

clone_size: -
v_call: TRBV19
d_call: -
j_call: TRBJ2-7
cdr3_aa: CASSITFESTWGHEQYF
cdr3_nt: TGTGCCAGTAGTATAACCTTCGAGTCCACCTGGGGGCACGAGCAGTACTTC

clone_size: -
v_call: TRBV15
d_call: TRBD1
j_call: TRBJ2-2
cdr3_aa: CATSRDSDRGPPGELFF
cdr3_nt: TGTGCCACCAGCAGAGATTCGGACAGGGGTCCCCCCGGGGAGCTGTTTTTT

clone_size: few
v_call: TRBV20-1
d_call: TRBD1
j_call: TRBJ2-7
cdr3_aa: CSAKPSTGTGGNEQYF
cdr3_nt: TGCAGTGCTAAGCCATCCACCGGGACAGGGGGCAACGAGCAGTACTTC

clone_size: few
v_call: TRBV10-3
d_call: -
j_call: TRBJ2-2
cdr3_aa: CAIALLGNTGELFF
cdr3_nt: TGTGCCATCGCCCTACTCGGGAACACCGGGGAGCTGTTTTTT

clone_size: -
v_call: TRBV20-1
d_call: -
j_call: TRBJ2-3
cdr3_aa: CSARDLGRAVDTQYF
cdr3_nt: TGCAGTGCTAGAGATCTAGGCAGGGCGGTAGATACGCAGTATTTT

clone_size: -
v_call: TRBV5-1
d_call: TRBD2
j_call: TRBJ2-1
cdr3_aa: CASSLELAGGRSYNEQFF
cdr3_nt: TGCGCCAGCAGCTTGGAACTAGCGGGGGGGCGGTCCTACAATGAGCAGTTCTTC

clone_size: -
v_call: TRBV6-1
d_call: -
j_call: TRBJ2-7
cdr3_aa: CASGRAVSDEQYF
cdr3_nt: TGTGCCAGCGGGAGAGCGGTTTCGGACGAGCAGTACTTC

clone_size: -
v_call: TRBV7-2
d_call: -
j_call: TRBJ2-1
cdr3_aa: CASSLARLAFTYNEQFF
cdr3_nt: TGTGCCAGCAGCTTAGCGCGCCTAGCGTTTACCTACAATGAGCAGTTCTTC

clone_size: -
v_call: TRBV2
d_call: -
j_call: TRBJ1-5
cdr3_aa: CAVQKDSNQPQHF
cdr3_nt: TGTGCAGTACAGAAGGATAGCAATCAGCCCCAGCATTTT

clone_size: -
v_call: TRBV2
d_call: -
j_call: TRBJ1-5
cdr3_aa: CASSEGANQPQHF
cdr3_nt: TGTGCCAGCAGTGAAGGGGCCAATCAGCCCCAGCATTTT

clone_size: few
v_call: TRBV24-1
d_call: -
j_call: TRBJ2-1
cdr3_aa: CATSDFGSGTYNEQFF
cdr3_nt: TGTGCCACCAGTGATTTTGGGAGCGGAACTTACAATGAGCAGTTCTTC

clone_size: -
v_call: TRBV18
d_call: TRBD1
j_call: TRBJ1-1
cdr3_aa: CASSQQGVAEAFF
cdr3_nt: TGTGCCAGCTCACAACAGGGGGTCGCTGAAGCTTTCTTT

clone_size: -
v_call: TRBV5-1
d_call: TRBD1
j_call: TRBJ1-2
cdr3_aa: CASSLDREEGYTF
cdr3_nt: TGCGCCAGCAGCTTAGACAGGGAGGAAGGCTACACCTTC

clone_size: -
v_call: TRBV20-1
d_call: -
j_call: TRBJ2-1
cdr3_aa: CSARQAQQFF
cdr3_nt: TGCAGTGCTAGACAGGCCCAGCAGTTCTTC

clone_size: few
v_call: TRBV7-9
d_call: TRBD2
j_call: TRBJ2-3
cdr3_aa: CASSPGTRVTTQYF
cdr3_nt: TGTGCCAGCAGTCCCGGGACTAGAGTTACGACGCAGTATTTT

clone_size: few
v_call: TRBV20-1
d_call: -
j_call: TRBJ2-1
cdr3_aa: CSARGGLTNNEQFF
cdr3_nt: TGCAGTGCTAGGGGGGGGCTGACTAACAATGAGCAGTTCTTC

clone_size: -
v_call: TRBV7-2
d_call: -
j_call: TRBJ2-5
cdr3_aa: CASSRAVRGRVETQYF
cdr3_nt: TGTGCCAGCAGCCGCGCCGTGAGGGGCCGGGTAGAGACCCAGTACTTC

clone_size: -
v_call: TRBV20-1
d_call: TRBD2
j_call: TRBJ2-7
cdr3_aa: CSASRVAGVYEQYF
cdr3_nt: TGCAGTGCTAGTAGGGTAGCGGGAGTGTACGAGCAGTACTTC

clone_size: many
v_call: TRBV5-5
d_call: -
j_call: TRBJ2-6
cdr3_aa: CASSFFSVSGANVLTF
cdr3_nt: TGTGCCAGCAGCTTTTTTAGCGTCTCTGGGGCCAACGTCCTGACTTTC

clone_size: -
v_call: TRBV6-1
d_call: TRBD1
j_call: TRBJ2-1
cdr3_aa: CASNGGTGERGTYNEQFF
cdr3_nt: TGTGCCAGCAATGGAGGGACAGGGGAAAGAGGGACCTACAATGAGCAGTTCTTC

clone_size: -
v_call: TRBV2
d_call: -
j_call: TRBJ2-1
cdr3_aa: CASQKRSHNEQFF
cdr3_nt: TGTGCCAGCCAAAAACGGAGTCATAATGAGCAGTTCTTC

clone_size: -
v_call: TRBV12-3/TRBV12-4
d_call: -
j_call: TRBJ2-6
cdr3_aa: CACSFGPGAYSGANVLTF
cdr3_nt: TGTGCCTGCAGTTTTGGTCCGGGGGCATACTCTGGGGCCAACGTCCTGACTTTC

clone_size: -
v_call: TRBV6-5
d_call: TRBD2
j_call: TRBJ2-1
cdr3_aa: CASRTGTSGKQFF
cdr3_nt: TGTGCCAGCAGGACCGGGACTAGCGGGAAGCAGTTCTTC

clone_size: -
v_call: TRBV11-2
d_call: -
j_call: TRBJ2-7
cdr3_aa: CASSRSRGQVGYEQYF
cdr3_nt: TGTGCCAGCAGCCGTTCGCGCGGGCAAGTCGGCTACGAGCAGTACTTC